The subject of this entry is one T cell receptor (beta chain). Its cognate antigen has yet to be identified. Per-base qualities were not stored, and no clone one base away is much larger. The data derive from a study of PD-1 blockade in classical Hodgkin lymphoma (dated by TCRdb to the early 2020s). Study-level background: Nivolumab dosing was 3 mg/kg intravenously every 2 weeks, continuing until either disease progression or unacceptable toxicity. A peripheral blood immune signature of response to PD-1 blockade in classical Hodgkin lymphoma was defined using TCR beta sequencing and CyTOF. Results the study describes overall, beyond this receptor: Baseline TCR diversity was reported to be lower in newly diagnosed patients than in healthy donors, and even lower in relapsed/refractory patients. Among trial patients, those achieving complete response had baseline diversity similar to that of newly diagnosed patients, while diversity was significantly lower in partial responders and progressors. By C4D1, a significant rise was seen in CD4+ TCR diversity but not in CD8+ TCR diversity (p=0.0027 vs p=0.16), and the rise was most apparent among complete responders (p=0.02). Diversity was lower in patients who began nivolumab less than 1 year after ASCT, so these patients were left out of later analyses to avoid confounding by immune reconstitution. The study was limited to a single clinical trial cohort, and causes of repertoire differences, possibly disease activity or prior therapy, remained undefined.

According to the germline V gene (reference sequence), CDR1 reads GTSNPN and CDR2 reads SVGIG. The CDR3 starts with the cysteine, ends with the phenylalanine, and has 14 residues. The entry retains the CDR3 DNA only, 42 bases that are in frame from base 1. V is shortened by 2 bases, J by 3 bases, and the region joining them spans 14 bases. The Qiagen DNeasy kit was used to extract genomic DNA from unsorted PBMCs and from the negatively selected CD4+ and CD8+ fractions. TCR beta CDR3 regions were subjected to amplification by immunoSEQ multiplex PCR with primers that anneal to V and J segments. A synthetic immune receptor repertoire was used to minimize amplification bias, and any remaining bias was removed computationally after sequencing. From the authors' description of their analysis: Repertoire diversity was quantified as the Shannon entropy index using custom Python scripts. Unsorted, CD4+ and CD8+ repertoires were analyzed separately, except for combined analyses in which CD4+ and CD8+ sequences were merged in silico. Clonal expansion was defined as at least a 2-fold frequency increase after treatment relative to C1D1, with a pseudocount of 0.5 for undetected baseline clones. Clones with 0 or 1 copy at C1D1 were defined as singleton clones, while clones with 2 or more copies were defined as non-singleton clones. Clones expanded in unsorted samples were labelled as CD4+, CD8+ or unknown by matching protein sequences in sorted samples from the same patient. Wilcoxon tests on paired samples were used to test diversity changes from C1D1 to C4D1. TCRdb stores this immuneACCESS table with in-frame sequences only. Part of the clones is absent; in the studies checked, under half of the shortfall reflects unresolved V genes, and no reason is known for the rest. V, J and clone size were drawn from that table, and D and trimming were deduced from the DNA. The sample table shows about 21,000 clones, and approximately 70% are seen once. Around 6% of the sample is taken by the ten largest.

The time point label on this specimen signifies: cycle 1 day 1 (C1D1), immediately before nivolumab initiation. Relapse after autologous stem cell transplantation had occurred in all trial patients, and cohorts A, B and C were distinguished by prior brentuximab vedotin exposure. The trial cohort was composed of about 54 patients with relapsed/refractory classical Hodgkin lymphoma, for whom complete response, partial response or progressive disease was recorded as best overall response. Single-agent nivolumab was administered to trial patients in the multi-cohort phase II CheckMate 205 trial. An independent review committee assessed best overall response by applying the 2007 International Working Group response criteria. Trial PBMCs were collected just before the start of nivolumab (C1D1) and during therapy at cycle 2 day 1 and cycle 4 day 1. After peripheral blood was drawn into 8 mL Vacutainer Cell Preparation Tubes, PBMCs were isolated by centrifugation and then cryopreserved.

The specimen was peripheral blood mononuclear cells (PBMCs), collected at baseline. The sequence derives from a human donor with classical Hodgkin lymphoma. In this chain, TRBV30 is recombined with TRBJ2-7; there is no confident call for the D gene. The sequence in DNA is TGTGCCTGGAGTCCCTACGTGGACCGCTACGAGCAGTACTTC. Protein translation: CAWSPYVDRYEQYF.